This T cell receptor (beta chain) originates from a study of blood T cells in healthy people across ages. General observations from the study: Fewer expanded clones and more diversity marked long-lived versus aged donors.

A sample-barcoded 5' primer and a J-beta primer mix were used in a second PCR of roughly 7 to 11 cycles. Each cDNA molecule received a tag from a template-switch adaptor that had 12 random nucleotides. TCRdb ran MiXCR on the 5' RACE reads and lists one entry per CDR3 protein. The table records nearly 1 million distinct CDR3 sequences, just over 50% of them present only once. This clonotype was observed a few times. Its antigen remains unknown. The receptor was derived from a woman in her sixties in good health. Sequencing used blood.

The chain's CDR3 is CSVDLDYEQYF. The DNA of the CDR3 is TGCAGCGTTGACTTAGACTACGAGCAGTACTTC. This chain joins TRBV29-1 and TRBJ2-4; D is unclear. The J call may be mistaken, given a closer DNA end match to TRBJ2-7. CDR3 length equals 11 residues. Germline V gene lookup returns CDR1 SQVTM and CDR2 ANQGSEA.